This T cell receptor beta chain was observed in a study of T cells in Graves' hyperthyroidism and ophthalmopathy (dated by TCRdb to about 2019). About the investigation overall: Peripheral blood was collected at initial diagnosis, before any treatment. To identify TCR V-J signatures that set the groups apart, the researchers used a discovery cohort of about a hundred patients, made up of 40 to 45 with Graves' ophthalmopathy and 55 to 65 with stable Graves' hyperthyroidism. Whether ophthalmopathy could be predicted prospectively was tested in an independent validation cohort made up of approximately 19 hyperthyroidism patients plus 17 patients who later progressed to ophthalmopathy. The 90 to 100 discovery patients were randomly split 7:3 into training and test sets. Thyroid tissue and blood T-cell repertoires from six Graves' hyperthyroidism patients were also compared in the study. After sampling, hyperthyroidism patients received methimazole starting at 30 mg daily, and ophthalmopathy patients received high-dose intravenous methylprednisolone. TCR Vbeta CDR3 sequencing of 120 to 150 peripheral blood samples (approximately 44 ophthalmopathy, about 75 hyperthyroidism and about 17 progressor patients) is reported in the paper.

This clonotype showed up many times. Its cognate antigen has yet to be identified. Within one base of it there is no much larger clone, and no base qualities were kept. TCR beta CDR3 regions were amplified from RNA transcripts. The TCR CDR3 was subjected to a first round of RT-PCR using the HTBI primer set and the Qiagen OneStep RT-PCR kit. A second multiplex PCR round built the libraries, followed by size selection and purification. Paired-end sequencing of the libraries was performed with 100 bp reads on an Illumina HiSeq2000. Processing in the source paper ran as follows. SOAPnuke was used to process the raw data, removing reads that contained adapters or uncalled bases, had a mean Phred below 15, or lacked an exact match to the constant primer or identifier. COPE v1.2.5 was used to merge the high-quality paired reads, and each unique nucleotide sequence was defined as a clonotype. Clonotypes were aligned to IMGT TRBV, TRBD and TRBJ reference segments using MiTCR v1.1. Only V-J combinations with frequency above 0.0001, covering approximately 99% of repertoires, were analysed. A TCS score was defined as the ratio of F50 (clonal expansion) to E x V (chaos), with BLOSUM62-based TCRdist applied between CDR3 peptides within each V-J. Welch's t-statistics and random forest reduced fewer than 600 V-J features to fewer than 15, which were used in a naive Bayes classifier (R e1071). TCRdb trimmed public reads at Q25 via fastp, called clones via MiXCR and kept in-frame beta chains. When rows share a CDR3 protein, they turn into one entry using the most common DNA and genes. The V and J calls and clone size are TCRdb's, not the authors'. The sample yields around 380,000 distinct CDR3 sequences; around an eighth were counted once. The top ten clones comprise less than 25% of the sample.

At the junction V is shortened by 7 bases and J by 2 bases, with 14 bases in between. From the cysteine up to the phenylalanine, the CDR3 has a length of 15 residues. The retained sequence is limited to the CDR3, 45 bases, with the frame set at the first base. The CDR1 and CDR2 encoded by the germline V gene are MNHNS and SASEGT. Beyond this particular receptor, the publication reports: In validation, progression to ophthalmopathy was predicted by the model with roughly 69% sensitivity and just over 72% specificity, a median of 6.5 months before onset. Most expanded thyroid clonotypes (frequency above 0.001) were also found in blood, which suggests that blood repertoires may mirror thyroid immune responses. Sample size was not statistically predetermined, and investigators were not blinded to group allocation. Ophthalmopathy was separated from stable hyperthyroidism by a 13 V-J signature model, with around 88% sensitivity and 81% to 82% specificity obtained in cross-validation and 80%/75% obtained in testing.

Hyperthyroidism patients were aged 18 to 65 years and newly diagnosed, with disease duration of less than 2 months. Exclusion was applied to patients with uncontrolled infections, other autoimmune diseases, pregnancy or lactation. Diagnoses were based on clinical symptoms, serum thyroxine and TRAb, thyroid ultrasound and orbital computed tomography. For progressor patients, blood was drawn at the first diagnosis of hyperthyroidism, before any ophthalmopathy symptoms had appeared. PBMCs were separated from 7.5 to 10 ml of fresh peripheral blood using Ficoll-Paque density gradient centrifugation. Progressor patients were defined as those initially diagnosed with Graves' hyperthyroidism in whom ophthalmopathy developed during follow-up. Total RNA was extracted using Trizol reagent, and RNA quality was assessed on an Agilent 2100 Bioanalyzer.

The chain is made from TRBV6-1 and TRBJ2-2, with the D gene tentatively TRBD1 or TRBD2, based on 5 matching bases in each. This receptor was obtained from a man aged 25-45 years with Graves' hyperthyroidism that later progressed to Graves' ophthalmopathy. The sequenced sample consisted of blood. The nucleotides are TGTGCCAGCACTGTCGGGGCCGCAAACACCGGGGAGCTGTTTTTT. Its coded protein is CASTVGAANTGELFF.